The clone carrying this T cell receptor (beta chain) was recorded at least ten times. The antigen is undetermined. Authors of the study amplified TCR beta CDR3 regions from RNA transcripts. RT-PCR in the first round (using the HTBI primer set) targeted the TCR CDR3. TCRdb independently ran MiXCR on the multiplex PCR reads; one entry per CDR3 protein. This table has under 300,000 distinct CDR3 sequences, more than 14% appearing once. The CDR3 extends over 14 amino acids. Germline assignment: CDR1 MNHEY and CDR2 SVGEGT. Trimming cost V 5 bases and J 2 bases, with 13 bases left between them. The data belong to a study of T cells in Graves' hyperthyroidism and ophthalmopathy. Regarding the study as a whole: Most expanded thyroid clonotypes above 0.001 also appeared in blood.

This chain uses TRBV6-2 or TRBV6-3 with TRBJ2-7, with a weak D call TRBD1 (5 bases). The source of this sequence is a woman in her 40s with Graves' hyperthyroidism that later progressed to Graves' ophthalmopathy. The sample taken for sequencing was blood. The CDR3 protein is CASSLGHFAYEQYF. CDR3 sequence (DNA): TGTGCCAGCAGTCTGGGGCATTTTGCCTACGAGCAGTACTTC.